The rows below give T cell receptor beta chains drawn from one sample of a study of response to subunit inactivated influenza vaccine. Using its own MiXCR run on the RT-PCR reads, TCRdb lists one record per CDR3 protein. The sample holds some 850,000 distinct CDR3 sequences, less than 20% seen once. Sequencing was performed on PBMCs from blood, taken about 5 days after vaccination. The receptors shown here come from a man between 50 and 59 years old who received an inactivated influenza vaccine. The CDR3 runs from the conserved cysteine through the conserved F or W. A D gene is named only where the DNA matches it firmly. Where a row states a size, it is once, few, many or the class of an expanded clone; other rows omit it.

TRBV20-1	TRBJ2-7	TRBD2	many	TGCAGTGTGACTAGCGGGGGTATAACCTACGAGCAGTACTTC	CSVTSGGITYEQYF
TRBV6-2/TRBV6-3	TRBJ1-5	TRBD1	few	TGTGCCAGCAGTAGGACAGGGAGTTATAATCAGCCCCAGCATTTT	CASSRTGSYNQPQHF
TRBV4-2	TRBJ1-5	TRBD1	few	TGTGCCAGCAGCCAGGGACAGGATTCGGAGCCCCAGCATTTT	CASSQGQDSEPQHF
TRBV6-6	TRBJ2-5	.	.	TGTGCCAGCATGGGATCGGGAGAGACCCAGTACTTC	CASMGSGETQYF
TRBV4-3	TRBJ1-2	.	.	TGCGCCAGCAGCCAAGATTGGAAGTCCTATGGCTACACCTTC	CASSQDWKSYGYTF
TRBV9	TRBJ2-1	TRBD2	many	TGTGCCAGCAGCGTACAGGGGACTAGCGGAAGGAGTGAGCAGTTCTTC	CASSVQGTSGRSEQFF
TRBV7-9	TRBJ2-7	.	few	TGTGCCAGCAGCCAGTGGGGTCGGTCCTACGAGCAGTACTTC	CASSQWGRSYEQYF
TRBV27	TRBJ1-1	.	.	TGTGCCAGCAGGGCGGGACTACGAGCTTTCTTT	CASRAGLRAFF
TRBV2	TRBJ2-1	.	.	TGTGCCAGCAGTCAAACCTCCGGGACGGGCTACAATGAGCAGTTCTTC	CASSQTSGTGYNEQFF
TRBV9	TRBJ2-1	TRBD2	.	TGTGCCAGCAGCGCAGAACTAGCGGGCAATGAGCAGTTCTTC	CASSAELAGNEQFF
TRBV10-3	TRBJ2-2	.	.	TGTGCCATCAGTGAGTCAGCGGCAAAAGGGGAGCTGTTTTTT	CAISESAAKGELFF
TRBV5-1	TRBJ2-3	TRBD2	once	TGCGCCAGCAGCTTCGCTAGCGGGGGTTTAGATACGCAGTATTTT	CASSFASGGLDTQYF
TRBV20-1	TRBJ2-7	TRBD2	many	TGCAGTGCTAGAGATCAGGGGCTAGCGGGACGAGTTTACGAGCAGTACTTC	CSARDQGLAGRVYEQYF
TRBV12-3/TRBV12-4	TRBJ1-2	.	.	TGTGCCAGCACTCAATCTCAGGGAGCTAACTATGGCTACACCTTC	CASTQSQGANYGYTF
TRBV12-3/TRBV12-4	TRBJ1-2	.	many	TGTGCCAGCAGTCTGCCGGGACAACGTAACTATGGCTACACCTTC	CASSLPGQRNYGYTF
TRBV6-5	TRBJ2-6	.	.	TGTGCCAGCAGTTACTCGTCCGGGGGGCTGGCACTTGGGGCCAACGTCCTGACTTTC	CASSYSSGGLALGANVLTF
TRBV15	TRBJ1-1	.	.	TGTGCCACCAGCCCTAGGGAGGGCACTGAAGCTTTCTTT	CATSPREGTEAFF
TRBV20-1	TRBJ2-5	.	.	TGCAGTGCTAGATTAAGACGGCTCAGCGACGAAGAGACCCAGTACTTC	CSARLRRLSDEETQYF
TRBV20-1	TRBJ1-5	TRBD1	few	TGCAGTGCTCTCCGTGGGACAGGGGGTCAGCCCCAGCATTTT	CSALRGTGGQPQHF
TRBV7-8	TRBJ2-3	TRBD2	.	TGTGCCAGCAGCTCAGGACTAGCGGGTGACCATACAGATACGCAGTATTTT	CASSSGLAGDHTDTQYF
TRBV6-5	TRBJ2-1	.	many	TGTGCCAGTGTCCGGGGCAATGAGCAGTTCTTC	CASVRGNEQFF
TRBV27	TRBJ1-5	.	.	TGTGCCAGCTCACGCCTGTTAGGATCAGCCCAGCATTTT	CASSRLLGSAQHF
TRBV5-5	TRBJ2-7	.	.	TGTGCCAGCAGCTTGTATGGGGATTACTACGAGCAGTACTTC	CASSLYGDYYEQYF
TRBV5-1	TRBJ2-1	.	few	TGCGCCAGCAGCTTAACGGGCGATGAGCAGTTCTTC	CASSLTGDEQFF
TRBV20-1	TRBJ2-5	TRBD1	.	TGCAGTGCTAGAGATATACAGGGGCTAGGGGAGACCCAGTACTTC	CSARDIQGLGETQYF
TRBV20-1	TRBJ2-1	TRBD2	.	TGCAGTGCCCCCGGGGGACTAGTTTTCTATGAGCAGTTCTTC	CSAPGGLVFYEQFF
TRBV7-2	TRBJ2-2	TRBD1	.	TGTGCCAGCAGCTCCACAGGACAGGGCGGCACCGGGGAGCTGTTTTTT	CASSSTGQGGTGELFF
TRBV20-1	TRBJ2-5	TRBD2	once	TGCAGTGCTAGAAAGCTAGCGGGGGACCAAGAGACCCAGTACTTC	CSARKLAGDQETQYF
TRBV12-3/TRBV12-4	TRBJ2-1	TRBD1	.	TGTGCCAGCAATCCCCTACGGGCAGGGGGCAAGGATGAGCAGTTCTTC	CASNPLRAGGKDEQFF
TRBV10-3	TRBJ2-7	.	many	TGTGCCATCAGGGAGGACAGACATTACGAGCAGTACTTC	CAIREDRHYEQYF
TRBV10-3	TRBJ1-2	TRBD1	few	TGTGCCATCAGCTTGGACAGGGCTGGCTACACCTTC	CAISLDRAGYTF
TRBV11-2	TRBJ2-7	TRBD2	.	TGTGCCAGCAGCCCACGGACTAGCGGGGGATTTGAGCAGTACTTC	CASSPRTSGGFEQYF
TRBV7-2	TRBJ2-7	.	.	TGTGCCAGCACCAAACAGGCGAGCTCCTACGAGCAGTACTTC	CASTKQASSYEQYF
TRBV5-6	TRBJ1-5	.	.	TGTGCCAGCAGCTTGTCGTTCAGAAGCAATCAGCCCCAGCATTTT	CASSLSFRSNQPQHF
TRBV6-1	TRBJ2-3	TRBD2	.	TGTGCCAGCAGTCCGTATAGCGGGAGCACAGATACGCAGTATTTT	CASSPYSGSTDTQYF